This TCR beta chain is from a study of blood T cell repertoires in COVID-19. This table comes from immunoSEQ multiplex PCR, and its TCRdb copy is limited to in-frame clones, with some not included. Among about 130,000 clones listed, roughly four fifths were seen once. Researchers sorted participants into cohorts using their self-reported clinical history. CDR3 length: 13 residues. Germline CDR1 and CDR2: SNHLY and FYNNEI. Trimming took 4 bases from V and 6 from J; bases not matched to a gene: 3. The sequenced material came from PBMCs or T cells enriched from blood (not recorded which). This chain joins TRBV2 and TRBJ2-7, with 10 bases fitting TRBD1. This sequence originates from a man under 40 who had recovered from COVID-19. CDR3 protein: CASSGQGAGEQYF. The CDR3 DNA is TGTGCCAGCAGTGGACAGGGGGCAGGCGAGCAGTACTTC.